This T cell receptor beta chain was recorded in a study of PD-L1 blockade in urothelial cancer. Whole-study context: Patients started atezolizumab around 2014, 1,200 mg intravenously every 3 weeks.

Study results and caveats: Durable-benefit cases showed more tumor-associated blood clone expansion at 3 weeks.

In regard to this clone: Antigen: not known.

Some clones are missing from TCRdb's copy, which holds only in-frame ones; the method was immunoSEQ multiplex PCR. The sample lists 45,000 or so clones; 82% were seen once. The time point here: pretreatment peripheral blood. Between 1 and 8 samples per patient were obtained, pretreatment and on-treatment. Germline V gene sequence: CDR1 LNHDA, CDR2 SQIVND (reference sequence). V shed 5 bases, J shed 6 bases, and the junction held 11 bases outside the gene matches. The CDR3 covers 15 residues. This sequence originates from a man aged 45-60 years with urothelial cancer. The V call is TRBV19, the J call TRBJ2-3, with 7 bases aligning to TRBD2. Sequencing was performed on PBMCs, taken around atezolizumab (anti-PD-L1) treatment. The CDR3 here is CASSGGVGGLDTQYF. The DNA for the CDR3 is TGTGCCAGTAGTGGGGGGGTCGGGGGACTGGATACGCAGTATTTT. Looking up the rest from reference TRBV19 and TRBJ2-3 gives the full variable domain: DGGITQSPKYLFRKEGQNVTLSCEQNLNHDAMYWYRQDPGQGLRLIYYSQIVNDFQKGDIAEGYSVSREKKESFPLTVTSAQKNPTAFYLCASSGGVGGLDTQYFGPGTRLTVL.